Each of the 5 T cell receptor beta chains below was sequenced from the same sample in a study of beta chain features in type 1 diabetes. Study-level points and caveats: Within each of all four CD4+ subsets, Type 1 diabetes patients had TCRB CDR3s that were moderately but significantly shorter.

No antigen is known for these receptors. Investigators reverse transcribed all isolated RNA, so they sequenced expressed TCRB transcripts. Only in-frame clones appear in the TCRdb table, and some are missing; sequencing was by immunoSEQ multiplex PCR. The sample contains about 640,000 clones, approximately 13% of which appear only once. Material for sequencing was naive CD4+ T cells from blood. These receptors all stem from a man younger than 40 with type 1 diabetes.

The chain has TRBV5-1 and TRBJ2-2; D remains unclear. CDR1 is SGHRS and CDR2 is YFSETQ in the germline V gene. The length of the CDR3 is 15 residues. The V end lost 1 base, the J end lost 6 bases, and 13 bases lay between the germline ends. The CDR3 protein is CASSLTGPASGELFF. CDR3 in DNA: TGCGCCAGCAGCTTGACCGGGCCCGCATCCGGGGAGCTGTTTTTT.

The gene calls are TRBV4-2 and TRBJ2-1; D is undetermined. V gave up 3 bases and J gave up 5 bases, with 17 bases separating them. The germline V gene has CDR1 LGHNA and CDR2 YNFKEQ. This CDR3 region has 16 residues. The CDR3 sequence is CASSHPVYTVHNEQFF. DNA for the CDR3: TGTGCCAGCAGCCACCCCGTATACACGGTCCACAATGAGCAGTTCTTC.

This clone was seen a handful of times. The rearrangement joins TRBV2 to TRBJ1-2, with D perhaps TRBD1 (5 bases). V lost 5 bases to trimming and J lost 0 bases, with 10 bases between them. CDR3 length: 14 residues. Germline V gene sequence: CDR1 SNHLY, CDR2 FYNNEI. CDR3 loop: CASSPSRANYGYTF. CDR3 DNA sequence: TGTGCCAGCAGTCCCAGCAGGGCTAACTATGGCTACACCTTC.

This chain uses TRBV7-6 with TRBJ1-2; D not certain. The CDR3 length is 14 residues. Trimming took off 6 bases at V and 5 bases at J, with 16 bases between the two ends. Germline assignment: CDR1 SGHVS and CDR2 FNYEAQ. CDR3 nucleotide sequence: TGTGCCAGCAGTCCCTCTCTGGCAGCTTATGGCTACACCTTC. It yields the protein CASSPSLAAYGYTF.

With respect to this clone: Other DNA variants within this sample encode the same CDR3. This chain uses TRBV29-1 with TRBJ2-7, with a weak D call TRBD1 (6 bases). The V end lost 4 bases, the J end lost 0 bases, and 7 bases lay between the germline ends. The CDR3 runs 12 residues. Germline V gene sequence: CDR1 SQVTM, CDR2 ANQGSEA. The CDR3 DNA follows: TGCAGCGTTGGAGGGGGCTCCTACGAGCAGTACTTC. It encodes CSVGGGSYEQYF.